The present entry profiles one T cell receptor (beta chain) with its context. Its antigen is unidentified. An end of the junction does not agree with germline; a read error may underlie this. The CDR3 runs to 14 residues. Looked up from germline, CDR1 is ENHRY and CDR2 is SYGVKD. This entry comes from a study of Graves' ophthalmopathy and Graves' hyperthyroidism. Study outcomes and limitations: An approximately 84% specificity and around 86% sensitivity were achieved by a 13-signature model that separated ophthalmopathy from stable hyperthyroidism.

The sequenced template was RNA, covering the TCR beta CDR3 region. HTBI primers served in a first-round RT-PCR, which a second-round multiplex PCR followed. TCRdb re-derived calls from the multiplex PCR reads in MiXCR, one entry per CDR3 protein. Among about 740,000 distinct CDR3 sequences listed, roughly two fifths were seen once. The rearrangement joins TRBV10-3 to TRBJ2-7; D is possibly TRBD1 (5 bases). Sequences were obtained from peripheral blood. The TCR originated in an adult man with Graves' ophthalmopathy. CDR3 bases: TGTGCCAGCAGTTTTAGGGGTAACGGAGACGGGCAGTACTTC. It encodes CASSFRGNGDGQYF.